This T cell receptor beta chain was obtained from a study of patients and donors after allogeneic stem cell transplantation. Between the trimmed V and J ends, which lost 6 bases and 4 bases, there was a span of 22 bases. CDR3 length: 15 residues. The germline V gene has CDR1 DFQATT and CDR2 SNEGSKA (reference sequence). TCRdb independently ran MiXCR on the RT-PCR reads; one entry per CDR3 protein. The table has about 18,000 distinct CDR3 sequences, around 5% seen once. This clonotype has ten or more counts. This clonotype was obtained from a human donor who was either an allogeneic HSCT recipient or a stem cell or donor lymphocyte infusion donor (not recorded which). It is not recorded whose cells these are; they may come from a transplant donor. This chain connects TRBV20-1 to TRBJ2-7; D perhaps matches TRBD2 (6 bases). Sequencing was done on a sample of blood, either unsorted or a sorted T cell fraction (not recorded which). Here the CDR3 reads CSAGWTNYAAYEQYF. The CDR3 DNA reads TGCAGTGCGGGTTGGACTAATTATGCCGCATACGAGCAGTACTTC.